This record looks at one T cell receptor beta chain sequence and its context. The antigen this receptor binds is unknown. Nothing much larger sits one base from this clone, and base qualities are not available. Spanning cysteine to phenylalanine, the CDR3 consists of 15 amino acids. Only the CDR3 region is kept as DNA, spanning 45 bases read in frame from base 1. Trimming costs V 0 bases and J 0 bases, and their ends lie 7 bases apart. From the germline V gene, CDR1 is SGDLS and CDR2 is YYNGEE. Whole blood was collected in K2EDTA tubes by collaborating institutions according to the institutions' own protocols. For TCRbeta analysis, collaborator samples were shipped as frozen whole blood, as isolated PBMCs, or as DNA extracted from either sample type. The immunoSEQ Assay, a bias-controlled multiplex PCR, was used to amplify TCRbeta CDR3 regions from genomic DNA. In the authors' own workflow: Nucleated cell counts per sample were estimated from amplification of reference gene primers within the assay. Sequence reads were collapsed and filtered to measure the absolute abundance of every unique TCRbeta CDR3 rearrangement. For each sample, productive Simpson clonality was calculated by taking the square root of Simpson's diversity index across productive rearrangements. TCRdb retrieved this table from immuneACCESS and kept in-frame rearrangements only. Not all clones are present; in checked studies, unresolved V genes account for under half, and no reason is known for the remainder. That table supplies the V and J calls and clone size; D and trimming were determined from the DNA. For this sample there are approximately 150,000 clones; around 90% appear just once. Over 4.5% of the sample is held by the ten biggest clonotypes.

This sample is part of a study of blood T cell repertoires in COVID-19 (dated by TCRdb to 2018 to 2021). In the study overall: The collaborator samples originated in the United States, Italy and Spain and spanned the acute and convalescent phases of COVID-19. The prospective study material was composed of cDNA or gDNA derived from T cells, B-cell-depleted T cells, or PBMCs. The dataset comprised deeply sampled blood TCRbeta repertoires from subjects exposed to, actively infected with, or recovered from COVID-19. A freely available public database, intended as a resource for researchers studying the immune response to SARS-CoV-2, is where the repertoires were released. The samples were drawn from two sources: the first 160 participants of the ongoing ImmuneRACE study, and 950 to 1,500 subjects contributed by 6 global collaborators. Nearly every sample came with metadata listing a de-identified subject ID, COVID-19 status, age in years and sex. Where available, HLA class I and class II types were obtained from metadata supplied by the sample provider rather than from assay-based typing. The research as a whole found: Clinical and demographic metadata were provided uncurated, with the amount varying by source and participant.

Recombination connected TRBV9 to TRBJ1-5, with TRBD1 tentatively as D gene (5 bases match). The sample was peripheral blood. The TCR sequence derives from a human donor in a cohort sampled during active COVID-19. The CDR3 is CASSVGQNSNQPQHF. DNA sequence: TGTGCCAGCAGCGTAGGACAGAATAGCAATCAGCCCCAGCATTTT. With the portions outside the CDR3 filled from the reference TRBV9 and TRBJ1-5 genes, the complete variable region becomes DSGVTQTPKHLITATGQRVTLRCSPRSGDLSVYWYQQSLDQGLQFLIQYYNGEERAKGNILERFSAQQFPDLHSELNLSSLELGDSALYFCASSVGQNSNQPQHFGDGTRLSIL.